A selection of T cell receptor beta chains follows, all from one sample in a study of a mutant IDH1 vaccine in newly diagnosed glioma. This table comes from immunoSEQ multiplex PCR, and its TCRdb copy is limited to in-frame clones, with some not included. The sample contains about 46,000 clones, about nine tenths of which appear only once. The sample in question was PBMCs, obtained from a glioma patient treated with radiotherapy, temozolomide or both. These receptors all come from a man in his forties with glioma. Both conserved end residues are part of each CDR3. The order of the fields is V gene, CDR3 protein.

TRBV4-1	CASSQETSKFYGYTF
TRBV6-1	CAGQGPSYNEQFF
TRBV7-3	CASSLAISRSTDTQYF
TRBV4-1	CASSQERVNYGYTF
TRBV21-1	CASRSGRAYEQYF
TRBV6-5	CAARGGRGGYGYTF
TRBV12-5	CASAPSGSRLQFF
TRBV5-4	CASSFGQVNTGELFF
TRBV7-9	CASSLVFRQHNEQFF
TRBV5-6	CASSLAPAIEGYTF
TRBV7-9	CASSLARLGSSGEQFF
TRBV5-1	CASIGAASTDTQYF
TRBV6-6	CASSLRTSGSYEQYF
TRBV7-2	CASSLRKGDEQFF
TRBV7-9	CASSLYRGDNEQFF
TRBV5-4	CASSSEWGPRRSYGYTF
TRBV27	CASSPSAGNQYF